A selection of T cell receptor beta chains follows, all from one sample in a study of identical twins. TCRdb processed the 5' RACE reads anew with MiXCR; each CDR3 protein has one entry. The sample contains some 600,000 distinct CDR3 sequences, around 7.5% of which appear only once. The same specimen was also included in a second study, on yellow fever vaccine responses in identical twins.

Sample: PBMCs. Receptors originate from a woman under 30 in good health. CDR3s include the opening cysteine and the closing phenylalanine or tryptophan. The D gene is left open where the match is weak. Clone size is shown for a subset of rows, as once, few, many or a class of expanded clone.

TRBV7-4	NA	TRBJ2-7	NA	CASSLGQGGTTYEQYF	TGTGCCAGCAGCTTAGGGCAAGGCGGGACCACCTACGAGCAGTACTTC
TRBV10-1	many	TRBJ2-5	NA	CASSEYAVQETQYF	TGCGCCAGCAGTGAGTATGCAGTCCAAGAGACCCAGTACTTC
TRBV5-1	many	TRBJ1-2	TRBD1	CASSPSNTGGNGYTF	TGCGCCAGCAGCCCCTCCAACACAGGGGGCAATGGCTACACCTTC
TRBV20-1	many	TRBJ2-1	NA	CSASWASNEQFF	TGCAGTGCAAGCTGGGCCAGCAATGAGCAGTTCTTC
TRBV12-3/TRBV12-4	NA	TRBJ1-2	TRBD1	CASRRDRGYGYTF	TGTGCCAGCAGACGTGACAGGGGGTATGGCTACACCTTC
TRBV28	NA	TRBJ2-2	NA	CASSFVQRDTGELFF	TGTGCCAGCAGTTTCGTCCAGCGCGACACCGGGGAGCTGTTTTTT
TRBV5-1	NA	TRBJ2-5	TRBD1	CASSPGQEGETQYF	TGCGCCAGCAGCCCGGGACAGGAGGGGGAGACCCAGTACTTC
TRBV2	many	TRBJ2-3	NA	CASSKTRKTDTQYF	TGTGCCAGCAGTAAGACTAGAAAAACAGATACGCAGTATTTT
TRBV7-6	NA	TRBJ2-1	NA	CASSLNRVDQFF	TGTGCCAGCAGCTTAAACAGGGTTGATCAGTTCTTC
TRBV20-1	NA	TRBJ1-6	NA	CSAQPGGDNSPLHF	TGCAGTGCCCAACCGGGAGGGGATAATTCACCCCTCCACTTT
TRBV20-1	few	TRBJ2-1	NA	CSARDPHRVHYNEQFF	TGCAGTGCTAGAGATCCTCACAGGGTACACTACAATGAGCAGTTCTTC
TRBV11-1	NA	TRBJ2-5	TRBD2	CASSSVGTIGETQYF	TGTGCCAGCAGCTCTGTCGGGACTATTGGGGAGACCCAGTACTTC
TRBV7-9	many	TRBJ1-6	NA	CASSPREGGSPLHF	TGTGCCAGCTCCCCCCGGGAAGGGGGTTCACCCCTCCACTTT
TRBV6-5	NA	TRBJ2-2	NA	CASSSVGLYTGELFF	TGTGCCAGCAGTTCCGTAGGGCTATACACCGGGGAGCTGTTTTTT
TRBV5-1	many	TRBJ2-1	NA	CASSWNIPSSYNEQFF	TGCGCCAGCAGCTGGAACATTCCGAGCTCCTACAATGAGCAGTTCTTC
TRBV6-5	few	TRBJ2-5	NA	CASSYSQGQSRETQYF	TGTGCCAGCAGTTACTCTCAGGGGCAGTCAAGAGAGACCCAGTACTTC
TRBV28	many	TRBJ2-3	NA	CASSAVARTPRGDTQYF	TGTGCCAGCAGCGCAGTAGCGAGAACCCCGCGGGGTGATACGCAGTATTTT
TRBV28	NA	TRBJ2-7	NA	CASSVNPPDDEQYF	TGTGCCAGCAGCGTGAATCCCCCCGACGACGAGCAGTACTTC
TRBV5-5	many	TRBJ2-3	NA	CASSLDWPDTQYF	TGTGCCAGCAGCTTGGATTGGCCAGATACGCAGTATTTT
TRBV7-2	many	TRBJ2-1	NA	CASSSQLGGSYNEQFF	TGTGCCAGCAGCTCCCAGCTAGGTGGCTCCTACAATGAGCAGTTCTTC
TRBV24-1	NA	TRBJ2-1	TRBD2	CATSDRLAGYNEQFF	TGTGCCACCAGTGATCGACTAGCGGGGTACAATGAGCAGTTCTTC
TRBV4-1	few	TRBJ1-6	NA	CASGFQENSPLHF	TGCGCCAGCGGTTTCCAGGAAAATTCACCCCTCCACTTT
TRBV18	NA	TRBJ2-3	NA	CASSWTLDTQYF	TGTGCCAGCTCATGGACGTTAGATACGCAGTATTTT
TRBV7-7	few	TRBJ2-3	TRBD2	CASSPGVAGGADTQYF	TGTGCCAGCAGCCCGGGGGTAGCGGGAGGCGCAGATACGCAGTATTTT
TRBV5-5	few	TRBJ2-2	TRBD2	CASSLPSGDNTGELFF	TGTGCCAGCAGCTTGCCCAGCGGGGATAACACCGGGGAGCTGTTTTTT
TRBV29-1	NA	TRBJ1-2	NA	CSVVLRDYGYTF	TGCAGCGTTGTACTAAGGGACTATGGCTACACCTTC
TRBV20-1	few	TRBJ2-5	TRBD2	CSALAGVGETQYF	TGCAGTGCTCTAGCGGGGGTAGGGGAGACCCAGTACTTC
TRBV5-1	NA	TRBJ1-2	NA	CASSLVENYGYTF	TGCGCCAGCAGCTTGGTAGAAAACTATGGCTACACCTTC
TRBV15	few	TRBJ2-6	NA	CATAPLRDGANVLTF	TGTGCCACCGCCCCGTTGAGGGATGGGGCCAACGTCCTGACTTTC